This T cell receptor (beta chain) stems from a study of T cell responses to AZD1222 COVID-19 vaccine. There are 14 residues in the CDR3. Germline CDR1 is MGHRA and CDR2 is YSYEKL. The trim removed 4 bases at V and 4 bases at J, leaving 4 bases unmatched. Repertoires were generated with immunoSEQ multiplex PCR, while TCRdb's copy carries only in-frame clones and drops some. The top ten clones hold 5.1% of a sample with about 150,000 clones, nearly 90% of them seen once. With respect to this clone: Its antigen is still unknown.

Findings of the study overall: Spike-specific TCR breadth and depth were elevated following two AZD1222 doses.

This chain uses TRBV4-1 with TRBJ1-1; 9 nucleotides agree with TRBD1. This sample comprised peripheral blood, obtained on day 0 of AZD1222 vaccination. The sequence came from an adult in good health. The DNA of the CDR3 is TGCGCCAGCAGCCTCCGGGACAGGGCCACTGAAGCTTTCTTT. It yields the protein CASSLRDRATEAFF.